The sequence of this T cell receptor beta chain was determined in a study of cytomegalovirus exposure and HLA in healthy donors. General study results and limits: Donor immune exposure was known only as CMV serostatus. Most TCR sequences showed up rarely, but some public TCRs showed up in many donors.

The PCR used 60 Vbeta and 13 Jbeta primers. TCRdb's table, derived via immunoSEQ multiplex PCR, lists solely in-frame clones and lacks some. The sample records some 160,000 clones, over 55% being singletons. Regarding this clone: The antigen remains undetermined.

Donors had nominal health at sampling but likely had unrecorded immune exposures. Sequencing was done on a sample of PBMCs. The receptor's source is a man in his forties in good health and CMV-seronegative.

CDR3 sequence: CASSFTGGRDTQYF. CDR3 DNA: TGCGCCAGCAGCTTTACGGGGGGCAGAGATACGCAGTATTTT. The chain combines TRBV5-1 with TRBJ2-3, with a weak D call TRBD2 (7 bases). The CDR3 loop spans 14 amino acids. The germline V gene encodes CDR1 SGHRS and CDR2 YFSETQ. V lost 2 bases and J lost 5, with 12 bases in between.